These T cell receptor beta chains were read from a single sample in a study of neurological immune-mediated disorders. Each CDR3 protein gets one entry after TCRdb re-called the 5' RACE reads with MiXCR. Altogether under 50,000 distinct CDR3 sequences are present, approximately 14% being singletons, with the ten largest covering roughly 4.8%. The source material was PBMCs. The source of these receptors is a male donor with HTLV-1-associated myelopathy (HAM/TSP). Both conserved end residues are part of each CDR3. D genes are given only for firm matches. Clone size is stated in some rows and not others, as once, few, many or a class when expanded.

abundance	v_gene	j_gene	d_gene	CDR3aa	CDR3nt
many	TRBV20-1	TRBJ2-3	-	CSARRGSTDTQYF	TGCAGTGCTAGGAGGGGAAGCACAGATACGCAGTATTTT
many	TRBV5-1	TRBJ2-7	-	CASSLAIGYEQYF	TGCGCCAGCAGCTTGGCCATCGGCTACGAGCAGTACTTC
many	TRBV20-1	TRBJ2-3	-	CSAAGADTQYF	TGCAGTGCTGCGGGGGCCGATACGCAGTATTTT
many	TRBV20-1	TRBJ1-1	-	CSANQGRTEAFF	TGCAGTGCAAACCAGGGGCGCACTGAAGCTTTCTTT
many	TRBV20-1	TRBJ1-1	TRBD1	CSARGADRAFF	TGCAGTGCTCGGGGGGCGGACAGGGCTTTCTTT
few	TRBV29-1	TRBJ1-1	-	CSVSPRGHTEAFF	TGCAGCGTTTCCCCCCGGGGGCACACTGAAGCTTTCTTT
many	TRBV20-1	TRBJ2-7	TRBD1	CSARRTGASYEQYF	TGCAGTGCTAGGAGGACAGGGGCCTCCTACGAGCAGTACTTC
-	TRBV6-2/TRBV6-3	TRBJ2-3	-	CASNIGSRDTQYF	TGTGCCAGCAACATAGGCTCTCGGGATACGCAGTATTTT
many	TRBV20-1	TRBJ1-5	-	CSAADSRALYSNQPQHF	TGCAGTGCAGCGGACAGTAGGGCGTTATATAGCAATCAGCCCCAGCATTTT
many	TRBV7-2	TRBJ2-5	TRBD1	CASSFLGQEDLGQETQYF	TGTGCCAGCAGCTTCCTGGGACAGGAAGATTTGGGGCAAGAGACCCAGTACTTC
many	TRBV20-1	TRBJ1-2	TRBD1	CSARDLTNRGTNGYTF	TGCAGTGCTCGGGATTTGACAAACAGGGGAACCAATGGCTACACCTTC
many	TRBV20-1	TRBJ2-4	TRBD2	CSAPGLAGTGNIQYF	TGCAGTGCTCCGGGACTAGCGGGGACGGGGAACATTCAGTACTTC
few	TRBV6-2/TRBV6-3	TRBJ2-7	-	CASSSGGHPTSFYF	TGTGCCAGCAGCTCGGGGGGACACCCTACGAGTTTTTACTTC
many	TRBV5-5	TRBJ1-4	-	CASSLSVTNEKLFF	TGTGCCAGCAGCTTGTCTGTGACAAATGAAAAACTGTTTTTT
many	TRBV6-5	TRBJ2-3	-	CASSPGTDTQYF	TGTGCCAGCAGTCCCGGGACAGATACGCAGTATTTT
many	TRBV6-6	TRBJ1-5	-	CASSQSDQPQHF	TGTGCCAGCAGTCAATCTGATCAGCCCCAGCATTTT
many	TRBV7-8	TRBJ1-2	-	CASSLDPGGGYGYTF	TGTGCCAGCAGCTTAGACCCGGGTGGCGGCTATGGCTACACCTTC
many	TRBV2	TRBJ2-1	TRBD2	CASSEVAGLAGGNNEQFF	TGTGCCAGCAGTGAAGTAGCGGGACTAGCGGGGGGAAACAATGAGCAGTTCTTC
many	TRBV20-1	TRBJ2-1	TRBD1	CSARGQEVYNEQFF	TGCAGTGCTAGGGGACAGGAAGTCTACAATGAGCAGTTCTTC
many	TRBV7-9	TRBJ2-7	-	CASSPDGALYEQYF	TGTGCCAGCAGCCCGGACGGCGCCCTTTACGAGCAGTACTTC
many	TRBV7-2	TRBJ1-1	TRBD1	CASSLLGGDSEAFF	TGTGCCAGCAGCTTATTAGGGGGGGACAGTGAAGCTTTCTTT
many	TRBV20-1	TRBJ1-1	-	CSASFLAATEAFF	-
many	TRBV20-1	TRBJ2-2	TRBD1	CSAGQAARTGELFF	TGCAGTGCTGGACAGGCGGCGCGAACCGGGGAGCTGTTTTTT
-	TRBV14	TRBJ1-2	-	CASSQDFLGGCTF	TGTGCCAGCAGCCAAGATTTCCTCGGCGGTTGCACCTTC
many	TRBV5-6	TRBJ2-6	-	CASSLVLVGANVLTF	TGTGCCAGCAGCTTGGTACTGGTAGGGGCCAACGTCCTGACTTTC
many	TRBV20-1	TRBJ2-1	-	CSARDLKRIQDEQFF	TGCAGTGCTAGAGATCTCAAGAGGATCCAAGATGAGCAGTTCTTC
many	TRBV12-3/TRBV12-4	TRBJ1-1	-	CASSYTGNTEAFF	TGTGCCAGCAGCTATACAGGGAACACTGAAGCTTTCTTT
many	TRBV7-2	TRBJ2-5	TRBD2	CASSLLAGEFQETQYF	TGTGCCAGCAGCTTACTAGCGGGGGAGTTCCAAGAGACCCAGTACTTC
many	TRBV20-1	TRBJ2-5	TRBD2	CSAEELLAAQETQYF	TGCAGTGCAGAGGAACTACTAGCGGCCCAAGAGACCCAGTACTTC
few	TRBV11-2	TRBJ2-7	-	CASSLAPGGTYEQYF	TGTGCCAGCAGCTTAGCCCCTGGGGGTACCTACGAGCAGTACTTC
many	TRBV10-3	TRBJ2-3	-	CAISEGVEDTQYF	TGTGCCATCAGTGAGGGGGTCGAGGATACGCAGTATTTT
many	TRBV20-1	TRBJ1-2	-	CSARPGNYGYTF	TGCAGTGCTAGACCCGGGAACTATGGCTACACCTTC
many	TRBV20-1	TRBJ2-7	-	CSARVPGSSYEQYF	TGCAGTGCTAGAGTGCCGGGGAGCTCCTACGAGCAGTACTTC
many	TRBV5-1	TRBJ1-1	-	CASSFEEGGAGTEAFF	TGCGCCAGCAGCTTTGAGGAGGGGGGCGCCGGAACTGAAGCTTTCTTT
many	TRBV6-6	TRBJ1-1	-	CASSYAGTEAFF	TGTGCCAGCAGTTATGCAGGCACTGAAGCTTTCTTT
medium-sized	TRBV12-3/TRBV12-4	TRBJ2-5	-	CASSLRRVKETQYF	TGTGCCAGCAGTCTCCGTAGAGTCAAAGAGACCCAGTACTTC
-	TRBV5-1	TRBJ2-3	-	CASRMGPSSTDTQYF	TGCGCCAGCAGGATGGGCCCTTCAAGCACAGATACGCAGTATTTT
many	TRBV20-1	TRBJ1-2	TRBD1	CSARDRDRGGGYTF	TGCAGTGCTAGAGATCGGGACAGGGGTGGCGGCTACACCTTC
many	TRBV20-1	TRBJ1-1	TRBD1	CSARVGTDKAFF	TGCAGTGCTAGAGTCGGGACAGATAAAGCTTTCTTT
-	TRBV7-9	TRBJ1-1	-	CASMGLPNTEAFF	TGTGCCAGCATGGGACTCCCGAACACTGAAGCTTTCTTT
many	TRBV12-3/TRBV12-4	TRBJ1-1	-	CASSFSRGNTEAFF	TGTGCCAGCAGTTTTTCCCGGGGAAACACTGAAGCTTTCTTT